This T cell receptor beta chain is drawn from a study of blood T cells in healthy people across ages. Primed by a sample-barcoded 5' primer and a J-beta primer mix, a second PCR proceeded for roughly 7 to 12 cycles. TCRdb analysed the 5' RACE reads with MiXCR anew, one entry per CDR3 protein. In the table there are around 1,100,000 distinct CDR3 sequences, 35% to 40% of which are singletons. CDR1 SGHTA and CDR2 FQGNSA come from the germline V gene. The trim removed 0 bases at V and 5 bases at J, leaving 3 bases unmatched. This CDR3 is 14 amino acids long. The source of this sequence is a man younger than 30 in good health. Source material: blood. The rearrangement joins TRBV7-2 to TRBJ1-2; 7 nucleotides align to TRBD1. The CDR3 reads CASSLATGEYGYTF. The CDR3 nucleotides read TGTGCCAGCAGCTTAGCAACAGGGGAGTATGGCTACACCTTC.